Given below is one TCR beta chain in context. The ends lost 3 bases at V and 3 bases at J; junction bases unmatched: 5. This CDR3 region has 15 residues. Per the germline V gene, CDR1 is SGHRS and CDR2 is YFSETQ. The repertoire was sequenced with immunoSEQ multiplex PCR; TCRdb's copy has only in-frame clones and lacks some. The sample contains about 76,000 clones, about 69% of which appear only once. The data are from a study of blood T cell repertoires in COVID-19. The J gene is TRBJ1-3, the V gene TRBV5-1, with TRBD1 matching over 8 bases. The receptor was isolated from a man aged 65 to 79 with acute or convalescent COVID-19. Sample: peripheral blood. CDR3 DNA sequence: TGCGCCAGCAGCTCCGGGACAGGTTTTGGAAACACCATATATTTT. Protein product: CASSSGTGFGNTIYF.